The 20 T cell receptor beta chains in this list originate from one sample, sequenced in a study of CD8 T cells in Susac syndrome. Roughly 0.45 to 1 ug RNA was reverse transcribed with random hexamers. TCRdb reprocessed the immunoSEQ multiplex PCR reads with MiXCR, giving one entry per CDR3 protein. The sample lists a few hundred thousand distinct CDR3 sequences, around nine tenths occurring once. The sequencing sample was made of CD8+ T cells from PBMCs. The receptors were sampled from a human donor with multiple sclerosis.

The chain is built from TRBV18 and TRBJ2-7, with D perhaps matching TRBD1 or TRBD2 (6 bases each). CDR3 size: 14 residues. The V gene lost 1 base and the J gene lost 5 bases, with 12 bases spanning the gap. Germline V gives CDR1 KGHSH, CDR2 LQKENI. CDR3 in DNA: TGTGCCAGCTCACCACGTGGGGGGCTGAACGAGCAGTACTTC. Protein: CASSPRGGLNEQYF.

The chain employs TRBV7-8 and TRBJ2-5; D unclear. Looked up from germline, CDR1 is SGHVS and CDR2 is FQNEAQ. V shed 5 bases and J shed 3 bases, with 19 bases lying between them. This CDR3 comprises 16 residues. The CDR3 reads CASSLLLEEQEETQYF. CDR3 coding DNA: TGTGCCAGCAGCCTCTTACTCGAGGAGCAAGAAGAGACCCAGTACTTC. Full variable domain (remainder filled in from reference TRBV7-8 and TRBJ2-5): GAGVSQSPRYKVAKRGQDVALRCDPISGHVSLFWYQQALGQGPEFLTYFQNEAQLDKSGLPSDRFFAERPEGSVSTLKIQRTQQEDSAVYLCASSLLLEEQEETQYFGPGTRLLVL.

CDR3 loop: CASSPEEGVFPNEQYF. DNA for the CDR3: TGTGCCAGCAGCCCAGAGGAGGGCGTCTTTCCGAACGAGCAGTACTTC. The gene calls are TRBV9 and TRBJ2-7; the D gene is possibly TRBD2 (6 bases). V dropped 4 bases and J dropped 5 bases, with 22 bases sitting between them. Germline CDR1 is SGDLS and CDR2 is YYNGEE. This CDR3 spans 16 amino acids.

This clonotype is a singleton in its sample. J is TRBJ2-7 and V is TRBV4-3, with a possible D match to TRBD2 (6 bases). Germline V gene data show CDR1 as LGHNA and CDR2 as YSLEER. The V end lost 3 bases, the J end lost 0 bases, and 12 bases lay between the germline ends. CDR3 length: 15 residues. The CDR3 DNA sequence: TGCGCCAGCAGCCAGAACCCTAGCGACTCCTACGAGCAGTACTTC. Protein product: CASSQNPSDSYEQYF.

The chain recombines TRBV29-1 with TRBJ2-1; tentative D call: TRBD2 (7 bases). The germline gives CDR1 SQVTM, CDR2 ANQGSEA. The V gene lost 0 bases and the J gene lost 5 bases, with 14 bases spanning the gap. The CDR3 length is 15 residues. CDR3 coding DNA: TGCAGCGTTGAAGATACCGGGGGGCCCCACAATGAGCAGTTCTTC. This sequence encodes CSVEDTGGPHNEQFF.

The chain combines TRBV12-3 or TRBV12-4 with TRBJ2-1; 10 nucleotides line up with TRBD2. The CDR3 totals 15 residues. V trimming: 6 bases; J trimming: 3 bases; junction bases outside the gene matches: 5. CDR3 DNA sequence: TGTGCCAGCAGGACGGGACTAGCGAACTACAATGAGCAGTTCTTC. This translates into CASRTGLANYNEQFF.

The V call is TRBV3-1, the J call TRBJ2-7; D is uncertain. The CDR3 totals 13 residues. V gave up 4 bases and J gave up 4 bases, with 11 bases separating them. Germline V gene data show CDR1 as LGHDT and CDR2 as YNNKEL (reference sequence). The CDR3, as DNA: TGTGCCAGCAGCCCCCCCGGGCGTTACGAGCAGTACTTC. It encodes CASSPPGRYEQYF.

J is TRBJ2-1 and V is TRBV7-9; 7 bases align to TRBD1. The V gene end was trimmed by 4 bases and the J gene end by 15 bases; junction bases not matched to a gene: 9. This CDR3 is 12 amino acids long. Germline V CDR1 and CDR2: SEHNR, FQNEAQ (reference sequence). DNA of the CDR3: TGTGCCAGCAGCTCAACAGGACAGGATCGGTTCTTC. Its protein product is CASSSTGQDRFF.

V and J are TRBV4-3 and TRBJ2-1; unclear D gene. The ends were cut back, 0 bases at V and 7 bases at J, with 7 bases in the middle. CDR1 is LGHNA and CDR2 is YSLEER in the germline V gene. The CDR3 is 13 amino acids. The CDR3 DNA follows: TGCGCCAGCAGCCAAGATAGGTGGAATGAGCAGTTCTTC. Translating gives CASSQDRWNEQFF.

V and J are TRBV4-1 and TRBJ2-7, with D possibly called TRBD1 or TRBD2 (5 bases each). The CDR3 is 18 amino acids. Germline V CDR1 and CDR2: MGHRA, YSYEKL. V shed 4 bases and J shed 4 bases, with 26 bases lying between them. The CDR3 DNA sequence: TGCGCCAGCAGCCCCGGGGACCTTTCGACACTCTCACTTTACGAGCAGTACTTC. Encoded protein: CASSPGDLSTLSLYEQYF.

This clonotype was detected once. The CDR3 nucleotides read TGTGCCAGCACCCCCGGATACAGCAGGTCCTCCCAAGAGACCCAGTACTTC. Amino acids: CASTPGYSRSSQETQYF. This chain links TRBV12-3 or TRBV12-4 with TRBJ2-5; D is undetermined. Trimming took off 7 bases at V and 1 base at J, with 22 bases between the two ends. This CDR3 comprises 17 residues.

The gene calls are TRBV12-3 or TRBV12-4 and TRBJ2-1; D unclear. The CDR3 spans 12 residues. Trimming left V 5 bases short and J 10 bases short, with 12 bases between. The CDR3 DNA is TGTGCCAGCAGTGGCCGCCCCGGAGAGCAGTTCTTC. Translating gives CASSGRPGEQFF.

This clonotype was seen a handful of times. CDR3 sequence: CASSSDGRNTEAFF. As DNA, the CDR3 is TGTGCCAGCAGCAGCGATGGGAGGAACACTGAAGCTTTCTTT. The J gene is TRBJ1-1, the V gene TRBV7-6; D is ambiguous. Germline loops: CDR1 SGHVS, CDR2 FNYEAQ. This CDR3 has 14 residues. The germline V and J ends were trimmed by 5 bases and 1 base, with 11 bases remaining between them.

The V call is TRBV4-2, the J call TRBJ2-7, with 8 bases aligning to TRBD2. CDR3 length: 15 amino acids. V gave up 0 bases and J gave up 3 bases; unmatched junction bases: 4. Germline lookup yields CDR1 LGHNA and CDR2 YNFKEQ. In DNA, the CDR3 is TGTGCCAGCAGCCAAGAGGGACTAGTCCGCTACGAGCAGTACTTC. It is translated as CASSQEGLVRYEQYF.

This clonotype was seen a handful of times. The CDR3 nucleotides are TGCAGTGCTAGGAGGGAATACGAGCAGTACTTC. Protein product: CSARREYEQYF. The genes are TRBV20-1 and TRBJ2-7, with a tentative D call TRBD2 (5 bases). This CDR3 contains 11 residues. CDR1 is DFQATT, CDR2 SNEGSKA, per germline (reference sequence). The V end was cut by 3 bases, the J end by 4 bases, with 7 bases between.

The chain employs TRBV3-1 and TRBJ1-1, with no clear D. The CDR3 consists of 13 residues. Looked up from germline, CDR1 is LGHDT and CDR2 is YNNKEL (reference sequence). V shed 6 bases and J shed 0 bases, with 8 bases lying between them. The CDR3 here is CASRASLNTEAFF. The CDR3 nucleotides are TGTGCCAGCAGGGCCAGTCTGAACACTGAAGCTTTCTTT.

This chain joins TRBV7-3 and TRBJ2-1; D unresolved. V was cut by 6 bases and J by 0 bases, with 12 bases left in between. Germline CDR1 reads SGHTA; CDR2 reads FQGTGA. CDR3 size: 15 residues. In DNA form, the CDR3 reads TGTGCCAGCAGTTCCGAATCGAGCTCCTACAATGAGCAGTTCTTC. Translated: CASSSESSSYNEQFF.

The V and J genes are TRBV5-1 and TRBJ1-1, with D unresolved. The CDR3 runs to 13 residues. Germline V gene sequence: CDR1 SGHRS, CDR2 YFSETQ. Trimming cost V 1 base and J 7 bases, with 11 bases left between them. The CDR3 loop reads CASSLSIIDEAFF. In nucleotides, the CDR3 is TGCGCCAGCAGCTTGTCTATCATAGATGAAGCTTTCTTT.

V is TRBV12-3 or TRBV12-4 and J is TRBJ2-7; D remains unclear. This CDR3 comprises 11 residues. The V end was cut by 5 bases, the J end by 2 bases, with 4 bases between. CDR3 protein: CASSVAYEQYF. CDR3 in DNA: TGTGCCAGCAGTGTTGCCTACGAGCAGTACTTC.

V is TRBV27 and J is TRBJ1-1, with unresolved D. The CDR3 extends over 13 amino acids. Germline CDR1 MNHEY, CDR2 SMNVEV (reference sequence). Deletions cut 9 bases from V and 8 bases from J, with 19 bases between. The CDR3 bases are TGTGCCAGTTCCTGGGCCGCGAACGCCGAAGCTTTCTTT. Protein: CASSWAANAEAFF.